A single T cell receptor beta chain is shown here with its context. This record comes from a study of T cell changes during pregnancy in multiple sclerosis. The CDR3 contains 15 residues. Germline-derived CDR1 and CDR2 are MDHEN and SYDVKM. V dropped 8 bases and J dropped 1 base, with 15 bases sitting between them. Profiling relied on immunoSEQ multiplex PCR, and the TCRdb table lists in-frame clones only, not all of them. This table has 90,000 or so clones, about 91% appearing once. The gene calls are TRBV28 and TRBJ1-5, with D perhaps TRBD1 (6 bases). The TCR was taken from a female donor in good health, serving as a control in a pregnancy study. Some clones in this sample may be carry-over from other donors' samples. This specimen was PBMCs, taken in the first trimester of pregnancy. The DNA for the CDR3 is TGTGCCAGCGTCCAAGGGGGTGTGAGCAATCAGCCCCAGCATTTT. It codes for CASVQGGVSNQPQHF.